This record concerns one T cell receptor beta chain sequence. The antigen is undetermined. The data belong to a study of chemoradiotherapy in HPV16-positive cancers. Study conclusions and caveats: During treatment, candidate HPV-specific clones and E7-related motifs expanded in tumor.

CDR3 length: 13 amino acids. V was cut by 3 bases and J by 14 bases, with 14 bases left in between. CDR1 is LGHNA, CDR2 YSLEER, per germline. The protocol was immunoSEQ multiplex PCR, while the TCRdb copy is restricted to in-frame clones and leaves out a portion. The table includes about 1,100 clones, 70% to 90% detected once. This TCR came from a human donor with HPV-associated anogenital cancer. The rearrangement uses TRBV4-3 and TRBJ1-6; D remains unclear. The sample consisted of tumor tissue, taken from a patient who underwent chemoradiotherapy. The CDR3 DNA is TGCGCCAGCAGCCAGGGTTATACTGAGGCCCTCCACTTT. It specifies CASSQGYTEALHF.